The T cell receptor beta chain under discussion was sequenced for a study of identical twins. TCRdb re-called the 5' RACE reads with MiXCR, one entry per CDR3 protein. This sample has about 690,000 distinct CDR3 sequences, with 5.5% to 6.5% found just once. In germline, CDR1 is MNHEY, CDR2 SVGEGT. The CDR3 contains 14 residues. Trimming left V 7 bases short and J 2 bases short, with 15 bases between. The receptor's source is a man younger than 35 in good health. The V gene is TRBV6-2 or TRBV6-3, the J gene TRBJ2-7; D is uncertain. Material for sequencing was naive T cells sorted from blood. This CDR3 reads CASKNNIITYEQYF. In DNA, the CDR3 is TGTGCCAGCAAAAACAACATAATAACCTACGAGCAGTACTTC.